This is a list of T cell receptor beta chains from one sample in a study of shared clonotypes between healthy human individuals. The repertoire was sequenced with immunoSEQ multiplex PCR; TCRdb's copy has only in-frame clones and lacks some. The data contain around 500,000 clones, approximately 79% of them seen just once; the ten biggest clones take up over 9.5%. Material: PBMCs. Source of these receptors: a woman between 40 and 50 years old in good health. Some clones in this sample may be carry-over from other donors' samples. Both conserved end residues are part of each CDR3. A D gene is named only where the DNA matches it firmly. Where a row states a size, it is once, few, many or the class of an expanded clone; other rows omit it.

>TRBV6-5|15|.|TRBJ1-1|.
CASSYVNRASTEAFF
TGTGCCAGCAGTTACGTAAACAGGGCTTCGACTGAAGCTTTCTTT
>TRBV11-3|14|.|TRBJ2-2|TRBD1
CASSPTGRTGELFF
TGTGCCAGCAGCCCGACAGGGCGCACCGGGGAGCTGTTTTTT
>TRBV2|14|.|TRBJ1-4|TRBD1
CASRTGVANEKLFF
TGTGCCAGCAGGACAGGGGTGGCTAATGAAAAACTGTTTTTT
>TRBV27|14|.|TRBJ2-7|TRBD2
CASSFSGRGYEQYF
TGTGCCAGCAGTTTTAGCGGGAGAGGGTACGAGCAGTACTTC
>TRBV9|13|.|TRBJ2-1|.
CASSPQPDNEQFF
TGTGCCAGCAGCCCCCAGCCGGACAATGAGCAGTTCTTC
>TRBV5-1|17|.|TRBJ2-2|TRBD1
CASSSFGQGKNTGELFF
TGCGCCAGCAGCTCTTTCGGACAGGGCAAGAACACCGGGGAGCTGTTTTTT
>TRBV11-2|14|.|TRBJ2-1|TRBD2
CASSESPAGERSFF
TGTGCCAGCAGCGAAAGCCCGGCGGGAGAAAGGTCGTTCTTC
>TRBV28|15|.|TRBJ1-4|.
CASSPPGFRGEKLFF
TGTGCCAGCAGCCCCCCCGGCTTCAGGGGTGAAAAACTGTTTTTT
>TRBV5-1|18|.|TRBJ2-3|TRBD2
CASSLFGLAGGPEDTQYF
TGCGCCAGCAGCTTATTCGGACTAGCGGGAGGGCCTGAAGATACGCAGTATTTT
>TRBV28|15|.|TRBJ1-1|TRBD1
CASSRTGGQNTEAFF
TGTGCCAGCAGCCGGACAGGGGGCCAGAACACTGAAGCTTTCTTT
>TRBV30|14|.|TRBJ2-5|.
CAWSKTGSRETQYF
TGTGCCTGGAGCAAAACGGGGAGTAGGGAGACCCAGTACTTC
>TRBV4-3|16|.|TRBJ2-1|TRBD2
CASSPRGAGVLNEQFF
TGCGCCAGCAGCCCCCGGGGAGCGGGAGTACTTAATGAGCAGTTCTTC
>TRBV5-4|15|.|TRBJ2-7|.
CASSLEGQGPYEQYF
TGTGCCAGCAGCTTGGAGGGGCAGGGGCCCTACGAGCAGTACTTC
>TRBV5-1|16|.|TRBJ2-7|TRBD2
CASSLYGLANSYEQYF
TGCGCCAGCAGCTTGTACGGACTAGCGAACTCGTACGAGCAGTACTTC
>TRBV2|15|.|TRBJ2-3|TRBD1
CASAGQGAVTDTQYF
TGTGCCAGCGCTGGACAGGGGGCAGTGACAGATACGCAGTATTTT
>TRBV6-1|15|.|TRBJ1-4|TRBD1
CASTKPGQGFEKLFF
TGTGCCAGCACCAAGCCGGGACAGGGGTTTGAAAAACTGTTTTTT
>TRBV28|14|.|TRBJ2-7|TRBD1
CASSTGGAGKIQYF
TGTGCCAGCAGTACAGGGGGCGCTGGCAAAATCCAGTACTTC
>TRBV11-2|15|.|TRBJ2-4|TRBD1
CASSLTGGSENIQYF
TGTGCCAGCAGCTTAACAGGGGGCTCGGAAAACATTCAGTACTTC
>TRBV6-4|15|few|TRBJ1-5|.
CASSESPGWDQPQHF
TGTGCCAGCAGTGAGAGTCCAGGGTGGGATCAGCCCCAGCATTTT
>TRBV7-9|16|.|TRBJ2-1|.
CASRHQPGGEYNEQFF
TGTGCCAGCAGACATCAGCCTGGTGGGGAATACAATGAGCAGTTCTTC
>TRBV18|15|.|TRBJ2-1|.
CASSPAGTAYNEQFF
TGTGCCAGCTCACCAGCGGGAACGGCCTACAATGAGCAGTTCTTC
>TRBV5-4|16|.|TRBJ2-5|TRBD2
CASRSGLAESQETQYF
TGTGCCAGCAGATCGGGACTAGCGGAAAGCCAAGAGACCCAGTACTTC
>TRBV19|14|.|TRBJ2-2|TRBD2
CASSGGLASGELFF
TGTGCCAGTAGTGGGGGACTAGCGTCCGGGGAGCTGTTTTTT
>TRBV10-3|12|.|TRBJ1-1|.
CAIGGFENEAFF
TGTGCCATCGGGGGATTCGAAAATGAAGCTTTCTTT
>TRBV11-2|14|.|TRBJ2-3|.
CASSPTSSTDTQYF
TGTGCCAGCAGCCCTACGAGCTCCACAGATACGCAGTATTTT
>TRBV27|15|.|TRBJ2-7|.
CASTPRAGRSYEQYF
TGTGCCAGCACCCCCAGGGCAGGGAGATCCTACGAGCAGTACTTC
>TRBV19|14|.|TRBJ1-2|.
CASSIGRNNYGYTF
TGTGCCAGTAGTATAGGACGGAATAACTATGGCTACACCTTC